This TCR beta chain was found in a study of control samples from healthy donors and cancer patients. Germline V gene sequence: CDR1 MNHEY, CDR2 SVGAGI. Trimming removed 7 bases from V and 3 bases from J, with 10 bases in between. There are 12 residues in the CDR3. Sequencing was performed with immunoSEQ multiplex PCR; in TCRdb, only in-frame clones are kept and a portion is missing. Of 40,000 to 55,000 clones listed, 93% are singletons. Sequencing was performed on PBMCs. The chain is built from TRBV6-5 and TRBJ2-7; no reliable D call. This receptor was obtained from a woman between 45 and 65 years old with head and neck cancer. CDR3 in amino acids: CASKTENYEQYF. In nucleotides, the CDR3 is TGTGCCAGCAAAACGGAGAACTACGAGCAGTACTTC.